The 10 T cell receptor beta chains below all came from one sample that was sequenced in a study of T cells after yellow fever vaccination. TCRdb re-called the 5' RACE reads through MiXCR, storing one row per CDR3 protein. The sample consists of approximately 600,000 distinct CDR3 sequences, 9% to 15% of them appearing once. The starting material was PBMCs, obtained on the day of the yellow fever booster vaccination. All receptors derive from a man aged 25-40 years who received the YFV17D yellow fever vaccine.

The rearrangement uses TRBV3-1 and TRBJ2-1; TRBD2 matches 10 bases. CDR1 is LGHDT, CDR2 YNNKEL, per germline (reference sequence). V gave up 4 bases and J gave up 10 bases; unmatched junction bases: 13. The CDR3 has 16 residues. Here the CDR3 reads CASSRYTLAGVREQFF. CDR3 coding DNA: TGTGCCAGCAGCCGCTATACCCTAGCGGGAGTGAGGGAGCAGTTCTTC.

This clonotype was observed a handful of times. This chain uses TRBV10-3 with TRBJ2-7; 14 bases line up with TRBD2. V gave up 2 bases and J gave up 6 bases; unmatched junction bases: 0. Germline CDR1 reads ENHRY; CDR2 reads SYGVKD. The length of the CDR3 is 14 residues. The CDR3: CAISEGLAGGEQYF. In nucleotides, the CDR3 is TGTGCCATCAGTGAGGGACTAGCGGGGGGCGAGCAGTACTTC.

This clonotype was detected ten times or more. Germline is not matched at one junction end, which may reflect a read error. The V and J genes are TRBV27 and TRBJ2-1; 8 positions agree with TRBD2. CDR1 and CDR2 from the germline V gene are MNHEY and SMNVEV (reference sequence). The CDR3 is made up of 15 amino acids. Written as DNA, the CDR3 is TGCGCCAGCACCCCTGGTCTAGCGGGTTACAATGAGCAGTTCTTC. Amino acid sequence: CASTPGLAGYNEQFF.

In this sample, this clonotype turned up many times. V is TRBV5-5 and J is TRBJ2-3; D perhaps matches TRBD2 (6 bases). The V gene's germline CDR1 is SGHKS and CDR2 YYEKEE (reference sequence). V shed 5 bases and J shed 4 bases, with 14 bases lying between them. The CDR3 is 14 residues long. CDR3 sequence reads: CASRNFGSSDTQYF. The CDR3, as DNA: TGTGCCAGCAGAAATTTCGGGAGCTCAGATACGCAGTATTTT.

This clonotype has a handful of counts. The chain is built from TRBV5-1 and TRBJ2-7; TRBD1 matches at 8 bases. Trimming cost V 1 base and J 6 bases; bases outside gene matches: 18. This CDR3 comprises 18 residues. Germline loops: CDR1 SGHRS, CDR2 YFSETQ. CDR3 DNA: TGCGCCAGCAGCTTGAGATCCACGGACAGGGCCCCTCTGGGCGAGCAGTACTTC. Protein product: CASSLRSTDRAPLGEQYF.

The V call is TRBV7-8, the J call TRBJ2-1; D might be TRBD2 (6 bases). Germline V gene lookup returns CDR1 SGHVS and CDR2 FQNEAQ. This CDR3 contains 16 residues. V lost 4 bases and J lost 7, with 20 bases in between. The CDR3 DNA follows: TGTGCCAGCAGCTCCTGGGGGGAGGTGGGTACGAATGAGCAGTTCTTC. It is translated as CASSSWGEVGTNEQFF.

The J gene is TRBJ2-2, the V gene TRBV7-2; either TRBD1 or TRBD2 may supply D (5 bases each). The ends were cut back, 5 bases at V and 5 bases at J, with 12 bases in the middle. Germline V gene lookup returns CDR1 SGHTA and CDR2 FQGNSA. CDR3 length: 14 amino acids. CDR3 bases: TGTGCCAGCAGCCAGGAGTGGGGGACCGGGGAGCTGTTTTTT. Translation gives CASSQEWGTGELFF. The full variable domain, rest sourced from reference TRBV7-2 and TRBJ2-2, is GAGVSQSPSNKVTEKGKDVELRCDPISGHTALYWYRQSLGQGLEFLIYFQGNSAPDKSGLPSDRFSAERTGGSVSTLTIQRTQQEDSAVYLCASSQEWGTGELFFGEGSRLTVL.

The sample holds a few counts of this clonotype. V usage is TRBV20-1 and J usage is TRBJ2-1; possible D gene TRBD2, 6 bases. CDR1 and CDR2 (germline): DFQATT, SNEGSKA (reference sequence). The CDR3 sequence is 13 residues long. Trimming left V 5 bases short and J 10 bases short, with 18 bases between. CDR3 loop: CSAPGLAFGEQFF. DNA of the CDR3: TGCAGTGCTCCGGGACTGGCTTTTGGGGAGCAGTTCTTC.

The gene calls are TRBV7-2 and TRBJ2-3; D uncertain. V lost 2 bases and J lost 2, with 11 bases in between. The CDR3 covers 15 residues. Germline V gene sequence: CDR1 SGHTA, CDR2 FQGNSA. CDR3 sequence: CASSLSRTSTDTQYF. The DNA of the CDR3 is TGTGCCAGCAGCTTAAGCCGAACCTCCACAGATACGCAGTATTTT.

There are a few counts of this clonotype. This chain joins TRBV3-1 and TRBJ1-1; TRBD1 matches at 9 bases. Germline loops: CDR1 LGHDT, CDR2 YNNKEL (reference sequence). The CDR3 is 13 residues long. The V gene end was trimmed by 4 bases and the J gene end by 5 bases; junction bases not matched to a gene: 2. The CDR3 loop reads CASSPGTGTEAFF. CDR3 bases: TGTGCCAGCAGCCCCGGGACAGGGACTGAAGCTTTCTTT.